These T cell receptor beta chains were read from a single sample in a study of early T cells in non-severe SARS-CoV-2 infection. TCRdb ran MiXCR on the 5' RACE reads and lists one entry per CDR3 protein. The sample has some 77,000 distinct CDR3 sequences, about 9.6% seen once; the top ten hold about 5.3%. The sequencing sample was made of whole blood. These receptors all stem from an adult who was a healthcare worker with PCR-confirmed SARS-CoV-2 infection or an uninfected control (not recorded which). Both conserved end residues are part of each CDR3. A D gene is named only where the DNA matches it firmly. Not every row has a clone size; where given, it reads once, few, many or a size class.

cdr3_nt: TGTGCCAGCAGTGAGGGACAGGAGGATCAGCCCCAGCATTTT
cdr3_aa: CASSEGQEDQPQHF
v_call: TRBV6-1
j_call: TRBJ1-5
d_call: TRBD1
clone_size: many

cdr3_nt: TGTGCCAGCAGCCGGACTAGCGGGAGTACCCCGCAGTACTTC
cdr3_aa: CASSRTSGSTPQYF
v_call: TRBV12-3/TRBV12-4
j_call: TRBJ2-7
d_call: TRBD2
clone_size: few

cdr3_nt: TGTGCCAGCAGCTTCGGTGTTCAGTCACTCTACGAGCAGTACTTC
cdr3_aa: CASSFGVQSLYEQYF
v_call: TRBV5-5
j_call: TRBJ2-7
d_call: NA
clone_size: many

cdr3_nt: TGTGCCAGCAGCCCTCTAGGGGGCTCTGGAAACACCATATATTTT
cdr3_aa: CASSPLGGSGNTIYF
v_call: TRBV27
j_call: TRBJ1-3
d_call: NA
clone_size: few

cdr3_nt: TGTGCCAGCAGCCCCCCTAGTAACACCGGGGAGCTGTTTTTT
cdr3_aa: CASSPPSNTGELFF
v_call: TRBV3-1
j_call: TRBJ2-2
d_call: NA
clone_size: many

cdr3_nt: TGTGCCAGCAGCCCCGGGACAGTAGTAACCTACGAGCAGTACTTC
cdr3_aa: CASSPGTVVTYEQYF
v_call: TRBV3-1
j_call: TRBJ2-7
d_call: TRBD1
clone_size: few

cdr3_nt: TGCAGTGCCAGGACAGTCAATCAGCCCCAGCATTTT
cdr3_aa: CSARTVNQPQHF
v_call: TRBV20-1
j_call: TRBJ1-5
d_call: NA
clone_size: many

cdr3_nt: TGTGCCAGCGGATCGGGGTTTCAAGAGACCCAGTACTTC
cdr3_aa: CASGSGFQETQYF
v_call: TRBV7-7
j_call: TRBJ2-5
d_call: NA
clone_size: many

cdr3_nt: TGTGCCAGCAGTTTATTCAGGTCCCAAGAGACCCAGTACTTC
cdr3_aa: CASSLFRSQETQYF
v_call: TRBV12-3/TRBV12-4
j_call: TRBJ2-5
d_call: NA
clone_size: NA

cdr3_nt: TGCGCCAGCAGCCCCCGGGACAGGGGGTACGAAGCTTTCTTT
cdr3_aa: CASSPRDRGYEAFF
v_call: TRBV4-1
j_call: TRBJ1-1
d_call: TRBD1
clone_size: few

cdr3_nt: TGCGCCAGCAGCTTGCTGGGAGTCCAAGAGACCCAGTACTTC
cdr3_aa: CASSLLGVQETQYF
v_call: TRBV5-1
j_call: TRBJ2-5
d_call: NA
clone_size: NA

cdr3_nt: TGTGCCAGTAGTTGGTCCGCGGCAACTAATGAAAAACTGTTTTTT
cdr3_aa: CASSWSAATNEKLFF
v_call: TRBV19
j_call: TRBJ1-4
d_call: NA
clone_size: many

cdr3_nt: TGTGCCAGCAGTTACAGGGGGACAGGGGTAGTTTCACCCCTCCACTTT
cdr3_aa: CASSYRGTGVVSPLHF
v_call: TRBV6-5
j_call: TRBJ1-6
d_call: TRBD1
clone_size: many

cdr3_nt: TGTGCCAGCAGATATGGACGGCTGAACACTGAAGCTTTCTTT
cdr3_aa: CASRYGRLNTEAFF
v_call: TRBV2
j_call: TRBJ1-1
d_call: NA
clone_size: NA

cdr3_nt: TGTGCCAGCAGCTTAGGCGCGGGGTACGGGGAGCTGTTTTTT
cdr3_aa: CASSLGAGYGELFF
v_call: TRBV7-2
j_call: TRBJ2-2
d_call: NA
clone_size: few

cdr3_nt: TGTGCCCGCCGGGACAGCTCTGGAAACACCATATATTTT
cdr3_aa: CARRDSSGNTIYF
v_call: TRBV2
j_call: TRBJ1-3
d_call: TRBD1
clone_size: NA

cdr3_nt: TGTGCCAGCAGCCCCCGGGAAGGGATGCGGGGAAAAAACATTCAGTACTTC
cdr3_aa: CASSPREGMRGKNIQYF
v_call: TRBV7-2
j_call: TRBJ2-4
d_call: NA
clone_size: few

cdr3_nt: TGCGCCAGCAGCTTATACGGCGCGGACGAGCAGTACTTC
cdr3_aa: CASSLYGADEQYF
v_call: TRBV5-1
j_call: TRBJ2-7
d_call: NA
clone_size: many

cdr3_nt: TGTGCCAGCAGCTTGGGACTAGCGGGAAACACCGGGGAGCTGTTTTTT
cdr3_aa: CASSLGLAGNTGELFF
v_call: TRBV5-4
j_call: TRBJ2-2
d_call: TRBD2
clone_size: few

cdr3_nt: TGCGCCAGCAGCCTTGGGTGGTCCTCCTACAATGAGCAGTTCTTC
cdr3_aa: CASSLGWSSYNEQFF
v_call: TRBV5-1
j_call: TRBJ2-1
d_call: NA
clone_size: many

cdr3_nt: TGTGCCAGCAGCCTGGAGGGTAGGGGGGGTGAAAAACTGTTTTTT
cdr3_aa: CASSLEGRGGEKLFF
v_call: TRBV11-2
j_call: TRBJ1-4
d_call: NA
clone_size: NA

cdr3_nt: TGTGCCAGCAGCGCAAGACTAGCGGGTCTTATAAGAGAGACCCAGTACTTC
cdr3_aa: CASSARLAGLIRETQYF
v_call: TRBV5-4
j_call: TRBJ2-5
d_call: TRBD2
clone_size: NA

cdr3_nt: TGTGCCAGCAGTTTCCAGGGACTATCGAGCTCCTACGAGCAGTACTTC
cdr3_aa: CASSFQGLSSSYEQYF
v_call: TRBV27
j_call: TRBJ2-7
d_call: TRBD2
clone_size: many

cdr3_nt: TGTGCCAGCAGCCTGCGGACAGCCACCGGGGAGCTGTTTTTT
cdr3_aa: CASSLRTATGELFF
v_call: TRBV14
j_call: TRBJ2-2
d_call: NA
clone_size: few

cdr3_nt: TGCAGTGCTAACCTAGCGGGAGGGAGCGAGCAGTACTTC
cdr3_aa: CSANLAGGSEQYF
v_call: TRBV20-1
j_call: TRBJ2-7
d_call: TRBD2
clone_size: many